One TCR beta chain is described in this entry. This clonotype was seen at least ten times. It lacks a known antigen. Within one base of it there is no much larger clone, and no base qualities were kept. The entry originates in a study of T cells after yellow fever vaccination (dated by TCRdb to between 2018 and 2021). Study-level background: The SMART-Seq v4 Ultra Low Input RNA kit was used to prepare libraries from fractions with low cell numbers. Two healthy male donors, one aged 18 to 29 and one aged 30 to 39 years, were included in the cohort. Bulk PBMC replicates and cell subsets were isolated from blood drawn at multiple timepoints before and after both primary and secondary immunization. To track T-cell clones before and after primary and booster YFV17D yellow fever vaccination, bulk TCR alpha and beta repertoires were sequenced longitudinally. The full study reports these points: The secondary T-cell response was weaker than the primary response but faster, peaking on day 5 instead of day 15. Only a couple of donors were included in the study, so the extent to which the findings can be generalized is limited. Because abundant contaminating clonotypes from the bulk population could be contained in FACS-sorted repertoires, computational filtering was required. A small fraction of clonotypes appeared in both the CD4 and CD8 compartments, likely as a result of convergent recombination. Most clones expanded after primary vaccination were re-detected after the booster (just under 97% of CD4 and roughly 85% of CD8), suggesting broad memory maintenance.

Taken with the paper, the label for treatment or condition translates to: live attenuated yellow fever vaccine strain. PBMCs were isolated from peripheral blood using a standard Ficoll-Paque protocol. Dynabeads CD4 and CD8 positive selection kits were used to isolate CD4 and CD8 T-cell fractions. RNA was extracted with TriZol from bulk PBMCs, CD4 and CD8 fractions, and dextramer-positive and dextramer-negative fractions. TCR cDNA was synthesized by 5'RACE template switching, which introduced a universal primer site and unique molecular identifiers. Priming for cDNA synthesis came from both the TCR alpha and TCR beta constant segments. Library amplification used two PCR steps, and the second PCR step added sample barcodes and sequencing adapters. Sequencing of the libraries was done on either Illumina HiSeq 2500 (2x100 bp) or NovaSeq (2x150 bp). The authors' analysis ran thus. MIGEC handled demultiplexing of reads and collapsing into UMI consensus sequences, while MiXCR performed V(D)J alignment. Using edgeR on replicate PBMC samples, clonotypes were called vaccine-responding if FDR was below 0.01 and the log2 fold change was above 5 up to day 15. Each bulk clonotype received a CD4 or CD8 identity based on whether the sequenced CD4 or CD8 repertoire contained that clonotype at higher abundance. In TCRdb, the public reads were trimmed at Q25 with fastp and aligned with MiXCR, with productive beta chains retained. Rows are combined by CDR3 protein, so each entry shows the most common genes and DNA. In this record, the V and J calls reflect TCRdb's handling and not the investigators' own analysis. The sample table lists about 74,000 distinct CDR3 sequences, roughly 7.4% of them with a count of one. The ten largest clones add up to around 32% of the sample.

Source: CD8+ T cells sorted from PBMCs, taken 5 days after the first yellow fever vaccination. The receptor comes from a man aged 18-30 years who received the YFV17D yellow fever vaccine.

The base sequence is TGCGCCAGCAGCTTGGCCGGGGCTTCGGGTGAAGCTTTCTTT. It is translated as CASSLAGASGEAFF. The chain links TRBV5-1 with TRBJ1-1; a tentative D call is TRBD1 (5 bases match). V is cut by 0 bases and J by 7 bases, and the space between the germline ends is 13 bases. The CDR1 and CDR2 encoded by the germline V gene are SGHRS and YFSETQ. The CDR3 sequence holds 14 residues, the cysteine and phenylalanine included. The kept DNA is CDR3 alone, 42 bases in frame from the first base.